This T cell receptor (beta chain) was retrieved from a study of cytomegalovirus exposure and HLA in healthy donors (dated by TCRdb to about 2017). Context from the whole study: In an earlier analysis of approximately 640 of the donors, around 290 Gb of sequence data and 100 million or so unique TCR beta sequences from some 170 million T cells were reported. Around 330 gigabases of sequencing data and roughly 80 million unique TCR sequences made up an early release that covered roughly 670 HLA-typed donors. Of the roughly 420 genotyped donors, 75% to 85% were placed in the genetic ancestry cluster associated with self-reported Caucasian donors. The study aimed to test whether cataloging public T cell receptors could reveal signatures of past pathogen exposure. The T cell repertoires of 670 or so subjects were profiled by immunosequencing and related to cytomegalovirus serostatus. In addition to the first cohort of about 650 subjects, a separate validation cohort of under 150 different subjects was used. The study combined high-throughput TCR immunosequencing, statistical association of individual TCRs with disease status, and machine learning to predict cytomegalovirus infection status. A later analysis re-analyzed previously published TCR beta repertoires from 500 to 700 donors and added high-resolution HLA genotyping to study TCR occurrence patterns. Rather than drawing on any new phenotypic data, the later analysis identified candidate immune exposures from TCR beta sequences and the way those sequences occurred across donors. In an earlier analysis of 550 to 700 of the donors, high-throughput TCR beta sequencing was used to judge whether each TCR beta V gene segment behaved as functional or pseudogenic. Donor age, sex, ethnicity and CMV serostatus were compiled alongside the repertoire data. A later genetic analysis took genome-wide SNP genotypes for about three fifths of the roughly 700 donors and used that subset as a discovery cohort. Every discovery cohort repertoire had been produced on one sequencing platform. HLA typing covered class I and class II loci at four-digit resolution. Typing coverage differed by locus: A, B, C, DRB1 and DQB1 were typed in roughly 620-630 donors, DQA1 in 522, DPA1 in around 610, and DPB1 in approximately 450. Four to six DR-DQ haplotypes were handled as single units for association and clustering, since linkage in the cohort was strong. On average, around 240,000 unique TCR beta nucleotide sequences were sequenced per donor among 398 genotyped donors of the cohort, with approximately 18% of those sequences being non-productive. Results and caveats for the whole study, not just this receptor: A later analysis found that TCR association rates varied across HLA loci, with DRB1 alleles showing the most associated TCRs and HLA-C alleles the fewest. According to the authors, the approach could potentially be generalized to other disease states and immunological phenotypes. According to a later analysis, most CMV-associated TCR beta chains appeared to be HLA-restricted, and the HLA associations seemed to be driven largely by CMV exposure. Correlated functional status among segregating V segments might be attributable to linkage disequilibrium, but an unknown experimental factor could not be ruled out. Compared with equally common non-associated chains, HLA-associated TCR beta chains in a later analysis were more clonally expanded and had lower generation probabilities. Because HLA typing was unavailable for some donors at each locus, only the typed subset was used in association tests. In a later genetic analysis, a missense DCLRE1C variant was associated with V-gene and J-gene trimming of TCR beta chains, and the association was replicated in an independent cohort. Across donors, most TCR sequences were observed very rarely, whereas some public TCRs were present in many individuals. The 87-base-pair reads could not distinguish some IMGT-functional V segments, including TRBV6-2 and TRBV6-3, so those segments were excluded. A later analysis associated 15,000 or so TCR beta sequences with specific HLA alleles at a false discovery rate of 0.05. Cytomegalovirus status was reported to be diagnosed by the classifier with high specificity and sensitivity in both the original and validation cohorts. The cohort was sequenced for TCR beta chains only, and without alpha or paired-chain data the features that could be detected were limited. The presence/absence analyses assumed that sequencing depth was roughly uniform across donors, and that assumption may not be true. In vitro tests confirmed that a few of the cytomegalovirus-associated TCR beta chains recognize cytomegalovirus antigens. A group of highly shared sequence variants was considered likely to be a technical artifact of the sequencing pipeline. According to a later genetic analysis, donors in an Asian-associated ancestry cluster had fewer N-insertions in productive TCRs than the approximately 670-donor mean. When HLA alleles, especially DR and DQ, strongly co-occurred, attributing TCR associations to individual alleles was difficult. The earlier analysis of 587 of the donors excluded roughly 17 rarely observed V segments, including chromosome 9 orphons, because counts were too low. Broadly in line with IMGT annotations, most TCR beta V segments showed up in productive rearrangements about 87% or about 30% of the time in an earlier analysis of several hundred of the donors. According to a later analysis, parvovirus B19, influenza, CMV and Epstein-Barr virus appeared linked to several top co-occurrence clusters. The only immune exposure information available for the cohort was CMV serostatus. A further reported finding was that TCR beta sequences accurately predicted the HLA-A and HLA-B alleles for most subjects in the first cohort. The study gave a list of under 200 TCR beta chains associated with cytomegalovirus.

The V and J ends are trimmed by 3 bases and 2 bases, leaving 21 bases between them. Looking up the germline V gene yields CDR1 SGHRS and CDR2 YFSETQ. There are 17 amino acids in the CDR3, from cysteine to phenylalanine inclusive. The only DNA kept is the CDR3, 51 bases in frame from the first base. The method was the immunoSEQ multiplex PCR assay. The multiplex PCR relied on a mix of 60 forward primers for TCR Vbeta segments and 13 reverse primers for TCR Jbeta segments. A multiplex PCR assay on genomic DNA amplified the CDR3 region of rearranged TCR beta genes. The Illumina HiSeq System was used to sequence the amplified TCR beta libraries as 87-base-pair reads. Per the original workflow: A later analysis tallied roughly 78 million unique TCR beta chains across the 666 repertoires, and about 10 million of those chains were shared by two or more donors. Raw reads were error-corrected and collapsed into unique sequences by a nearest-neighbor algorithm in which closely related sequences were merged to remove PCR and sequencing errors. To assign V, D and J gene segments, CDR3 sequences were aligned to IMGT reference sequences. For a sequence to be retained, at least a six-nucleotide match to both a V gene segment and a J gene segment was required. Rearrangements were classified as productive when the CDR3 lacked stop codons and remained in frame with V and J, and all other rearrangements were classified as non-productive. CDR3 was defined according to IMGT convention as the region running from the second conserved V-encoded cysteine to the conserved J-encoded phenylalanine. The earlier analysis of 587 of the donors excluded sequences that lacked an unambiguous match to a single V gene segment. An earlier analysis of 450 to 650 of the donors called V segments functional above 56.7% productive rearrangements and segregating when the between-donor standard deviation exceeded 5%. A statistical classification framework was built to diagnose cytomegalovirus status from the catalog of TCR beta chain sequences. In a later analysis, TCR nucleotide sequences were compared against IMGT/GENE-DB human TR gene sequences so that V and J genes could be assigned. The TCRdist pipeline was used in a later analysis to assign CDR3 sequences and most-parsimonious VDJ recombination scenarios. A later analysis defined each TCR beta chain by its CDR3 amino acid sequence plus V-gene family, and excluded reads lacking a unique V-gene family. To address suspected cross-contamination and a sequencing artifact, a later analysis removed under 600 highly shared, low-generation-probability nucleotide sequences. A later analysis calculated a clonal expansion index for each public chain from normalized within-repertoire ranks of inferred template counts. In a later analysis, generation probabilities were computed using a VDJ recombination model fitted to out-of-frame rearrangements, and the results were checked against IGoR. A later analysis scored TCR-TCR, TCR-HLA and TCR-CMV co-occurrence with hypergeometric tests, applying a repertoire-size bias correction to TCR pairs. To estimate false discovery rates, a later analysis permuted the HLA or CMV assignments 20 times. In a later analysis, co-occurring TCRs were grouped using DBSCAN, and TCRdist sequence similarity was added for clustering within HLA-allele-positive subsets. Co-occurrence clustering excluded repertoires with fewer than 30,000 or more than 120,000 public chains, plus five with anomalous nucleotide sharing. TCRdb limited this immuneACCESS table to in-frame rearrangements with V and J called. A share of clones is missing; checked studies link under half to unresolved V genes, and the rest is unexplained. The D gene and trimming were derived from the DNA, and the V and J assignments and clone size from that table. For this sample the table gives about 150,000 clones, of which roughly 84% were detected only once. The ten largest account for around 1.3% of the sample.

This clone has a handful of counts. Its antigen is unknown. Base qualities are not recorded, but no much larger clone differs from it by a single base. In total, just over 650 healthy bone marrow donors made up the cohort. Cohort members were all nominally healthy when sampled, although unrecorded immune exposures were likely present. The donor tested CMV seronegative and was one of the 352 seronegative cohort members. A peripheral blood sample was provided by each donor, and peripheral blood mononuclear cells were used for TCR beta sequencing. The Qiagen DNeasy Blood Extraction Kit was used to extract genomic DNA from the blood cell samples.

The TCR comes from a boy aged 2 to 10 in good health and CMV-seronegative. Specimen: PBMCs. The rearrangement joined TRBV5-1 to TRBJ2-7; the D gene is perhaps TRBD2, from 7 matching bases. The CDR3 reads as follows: CASSSHGGGGIAYEQYF. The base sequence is TGCGCCAGCAGCTCCCACGGCGGGGGCGGAATTGCCTACGAGCAGTACTTC. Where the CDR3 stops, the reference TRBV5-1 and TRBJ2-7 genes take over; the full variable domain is KAGVTQTPRYLIKTRGQQVTLSCSPISGHRSVSWYQQTPGQGLQFLFEYFSETQRNKGNFPGRFSGRQFSNSRSEMNVSTLELGDSALYLCASSSHGGGGIAYEQYFGPGTRLTVT.